These 27 T cell receptor beta chains share one sample of origin, sequenced in a study of regulatory T cells in long-lasting Graves disease. Specified time point: newly diagnosed GD, antithyroid drugs for less than 3 months. The TCR library was made from RNA extracted from PBMCs. Combining iRepertoire HTBI primers with Arm-PCR of CDR3 regions, the authors built TCR beta libraries. TCRdb fed the multiplex PCR reads into MiXCR, producing one record per CDR3 protein. The repertoire holds 380,000 or so distinct CDR3 sequences, with 15% to 20% as singletons. Another study also made use of these data, one on T cells in Graves' hyperthyroidism and ophthalmopathy.

The sequencing here drew on peripheral blood mononuclear cells (PBMCs), taken at new diagnosis, from a patient treated with antithyroid drugs. The origin of the receptors is a young woman with Graves disease.

There are many counts of this clonotype. This sequence joins TRBV28 and TRBJ1-5; D not resolved. The V end lost 5 bases, the J end lost 1 base, and 12 bases lay between the germline ends. The CDR3 extends over 15 amino acids. Germline V gene data show CDR1 as MDHEN and CDR2 as SYDVKM. The CDR3 protein is CASSILTGSNQPQHF. CDR3 DNA: TGTGCCAGCAGTATCCTCACGGGAAGCAATCAGCCCCAGCATTTT.

This clonotype has a count of ten or more. The chain has TRBV3-1 and TRBJ2-5; a possible D gene is TRBD2 (5 bases). The CDR3 has 14 residues. Germline assignment: CDR1 LGHDT and CDR2 YNNKEL (reference sequence). The V end was cut by 4 bases, the J end by 2 bases, with 11 bases between. The CDR3 DNA reads TGTGCCAGCAGCCTACGGACTTATCAAGAGACCCAGTACTTC. It yields the protein CASSLRTYQETQYF.

This clonotype was found many times. The gene calls are TRBV5-1 and TRBJ1-1, with 9 bases identical to TRBD1. V trimming: 0 bases; J trimming: 2 bases; junction bases outside the gene matches: 2. CDR1 and CDR2 (germline): SGHRS, YFSETQ. This CDR3 is built from 15 residues. The CDR3 DNA reads as TGCGCCAGCAGCTTGGTGGGACAGGGCAACACTGAAGCTTTCTTT. Translated: CASSLVGQGNTEAFF.

The sample holds many counts of this clonotype. The rearrangement links TRBV18 to TRBJ2-3, with D unclear. The V and J ends lost 1 base and 4 bases respectively, with 6 bases between them. CDR3 length: 13 amino acids. In germline, CDR1 is KGHSH, CDR2 LQKENI. In DNA, the CDR3 is TGTGCCAGCTCACCACGGTATTCAGATACGCAGTATTTT. It is translated as CASSPRYSDTQYF.

This clonotype showed up many times. The CDR3 DNA reads as TGTGCCAGCAGCTCGGGGGGAGGGCTGAACACTGAAGCTTTCTTT. Its protein product is CASSSGGGLNTEAFF. J is TRBJ1-1 and V is TRBV11-3; tentative D call: TRBD1 (5 bases). Per germline, CDR1 SGHNT and CDR2 YENEEA. The V gene lost 4 bases and the J gene lost 0 bases, with 12 bases spanning the gap. This CDR3 contains 15 residues.

This clonotype occurred many times. The chain carries TRBV20-1 and TRBJ2-5; D gene unclear. Germline CDR1 is DFQATT and CDR2 is SNEGSKA (reference sequence). The CDR3 extends over 13 amino acids. With 3 bases removed from V and 5 bases from J, the gap between germline ends came to 13 bases. CDR3 nucleotides: TGCAGTGCTAGGTCGCCGGGCTTGGAGACCCAGTACTTC. It translates to CSARSPGLETQYF.

The rearrangement links TRBV28 to TRBJ2-3, with TRBD2 matching 13 bases. This CDR3 is built from 16 residues. Germline V gene data show CDR1 as MDHEN and CDR2 as SYDVKM. J gave up 5 bases and V 4 bases, and 6 bases lay outside the gene matches. The CDR3 protein is CASSSRTSGSGDTQYF. In DNA form, the CDR3 reads TGTGCCAGCAGTTCTCGGACTAGCGGGAGTGGAGATACGCAGTATTTT.

This clonotype was detected ten times or more. The chain is built from TRBV5-1 and TRBJ2-1; 10 bases are a match to TRBD1. With 4 bases clipped from V and 7 bases from J, the junction kept 8 bases outside the gene matches. The CDR3 consists of 15 residues. Germline-derived CDR1 and CDR2 are SGHRS and YFSETQ. The CDR3 DNA reads TGCGCCAGCAGCCCGACAGGGGGCTATGGTAATGAGCAGTTCTTC. It is translated as CASSPTGGYGNEQFF.

The V gene is TRBV4-1, the J gene TRBJ1-3; D is perhaps TRBD1 (5 bases). V lost 0 bases and J 0 bases, leaving 6 bases between the germline ends. Germline loops: CDR1 MGHRA, CDR2 YSYEKL. The CDR3 has 15 residues. The CDR3 sequence: CASSQDQGSGNTIYF. For the CDR3, the DNA is TGCGCCAGCAGCCAAGATCAGGGCTCTGGAAACACCATATATTTT.

The genes are TRBV4-1 and TRBJ2-5; 8 nucleotides agree with TRBD2. Losses at the gene ends were 0 bases for V and 5 bases for J; bases not matched to a gene: 14. CDR3 length: 18 residues. Per the germline V gene, CDR1 is MGHRA and CDR2 is YSYEKL. CDR3 DNA sequence: TGCGCCAGCAGCCAAGAGGGAGCCCAGCGGGGGCTAAGGGAGACCCAGTACTTC. The encoded protein is CASSQEGAQRGLRETQYF.

This clonotype was found a few times. The chain combines TRBV12-3 or TRBV12-4 with TRBJ1-6; tentative D call: TRBD1 (5 bases). The CDR3 totals 15 residues. Trimming removed 1 base at V and 9 bases at J, with 13 bases between. The CDR3 spells CASSLEGHAASPLHF. CDR3 sequence (DNA): TGTGCCAGCAGTTTAGAAGGACATGCGGCTTCACCCCTCCACTTT.

This clonotype appeared many times. This chain links TRBV18 with TRBJ2-4, with D unresolved. The CDR3 is made up of 17 amino acids. Germline-derived CDR1 and CDR2 are KGHSH and LQKENI. V was cut by 1 base and J by 1 base, with 14 bases left in between. The CDR3, as DNA: TGTGCCAGCTCACCACGTTCGGTATTCGGGGCCAAAAACATTCAGTACTTC. Translating it yields CASSPRSVFGAKNIQYF.

Ten or more counts support this clonotype. The J gene is TRBJ2-2, the V gene TRBV6-2 or TRBV6-3, with D possibly being TRBD2 (6 bases). V lost 6 bases to trimming and J lost 3 bases, with 14 bases between them. The CDR3 is 15 amino acids. CDR1 and CDR2 from the germline V gene are MNHEY and SVGEGT. CDR3 nucleotide sequence: TGTGCCAGCAGACCACCGGGACTTGACACCGGGGAGCTGTTTTTT. Translated, it gives CASRPPGLDTGELFF.

This clonotype was seen a handful of times. The chain combines TRBV12-3 or TRBV12-4 with TRBJ2-3; 7 nucleotides match TRBD1. The CDR3 has 18 amino acids. After removal of 4 bases from V and 2 bases from J, the junction contained 15 bases not matched to a gene. In DNA, the CDR3 is TGTGCCAGCAGTTCGACTCTTCGGGACAGATGGCACACAGATACGCAGTATTTT. Translating gives CASSSTLRDRWHTDTQYF.

As concerns this clonotype: A far larger clone differs by one base, so this is likely a read error. The chain has TRBV7-3 and TRBJ1-1; D gene ambiguous. The CDR3 sequence is 11 residues long. From germline, CDR1 is SGHTA and CDR2 FQGTGA. V shed 5 bases and J shed 7 bases, with 8 bases lying between them. This CDR3 reads CASSRKVEAFF. CDR3 bases: TGTGCCAGCAGCCGTAAGGTTGAAGCTTTCTTT.

The chain couples TRBV7-9 to TRBJ2-2; D remains unclear. Germline CDR1 and CDR2: SEHNR and FQNEAQ (reference sequence). There are 16 residues in the CDR3. Trimming stripped 4 bases from V and 3 bases from J, with 15 bases between. The CDR3 here is CASSWVVRGDTGELFF. The CDR3 coding sequence is TGTGCCAGCAGCTGGGTAGTGCGAGGAGACACCGGGGAGCTGTTTTTT.

The genes are TRBV11-2 and TRBJ1-1; D possibly corresponds to TRBD1 (6 bases). Germline V CDR1 and CDR2: SGHAT, FQNNGV. The CDR3 totals 15 residues. V was cut by 1 base and J by 5 bases, with 14 bases left in between. The CDR3 sequence is CASSLVPRGRTEAFF. In DNA form, the CDR3 reads TGTGCCAGCAGCTTAGTCCCCAGGGGTCGGACTGAAGCTTTCTTT.

A few counts support this clonotype. The chain couples TRBV6-5 to TRBJ2-1; no definite D call. V was shortened by 0 bases and J by 9 bases, with 9 bases between the two germline ends. CDR3 length: 13 residues. The germline CDR1 and CDR2 sequences are MNHEY and SVGAGI. The CDR3 region has the DNA TGTGCCAGCAGTTACTCAGGCGGTGGTGAGCAGTTCTTC. This encodes CASSYSGGGEQFF.

This clonotype was counted at least ten times. J is TRBJ2-5 and V is TRBV10-2; D possibly corresponds to TRBD1 (6 bases). The germline gives CDR1 WSHSY, CDR2 SAAADI. Trimming cost V 6 bases and J 5 bases, with 19 bases left between them. The CDR3 spans 15 residues. In nucleotides, the CDR3 is TGCGCCAGCAGCCTCCTGCGTGGGGGCCGGGAGACCCAGTACTTC. Residues: CASSLLRGGRETQYF.

This clonotype has at least ten counts. The rearrangement joins TRBV29-1 to TRBJ1-2; D possibly corresponds to TRBD1 (6 bases). Germline V CDR1 and CDR2: SQVTM, ANQGSEA. V was trimmed by 1 base and J by 2 bases, leaving 8 bases between them. This CDR3 contains 13 residues. The chain's CDR3 is CSVEGTGNYGYTF. The CDR3 DNA is TGCAGCGTTGAAGGTACAGGGAACTATGGCTACACCTTC.

This clonotype was recorded many times. The chain combines TRBV27 with TRBJ1-5, with 9 bases fitting TRBD1. Germline V gene sequence: CDR1 MNHEY, CDR2 SMNVEV (reference sequence). The CDR3 has 16 amino acids. J gave up 7 bases and V 4 bases, and 11 bases lay outside the gene matches. CDR3 in amino acids: CASSSLTTGGWQPQHF. The CDR3 nucleotides are TGTGCCAGCAGTTCCCTAACCACAGGGGGCTGGCAGCCCCAGCATTTT.

There are many counts of this clonotype. The V call is TRBV29-1, the J call TRBJ2-3, with 11 bases aligning to TRBD2. The germline V gene encodes CDR1 SQVTM and CDR2 ANQGSEA. The length of the CDR3 is 15 residues. V shed 6 bases and J 3 bases; nucleotides not matched to a gene: 8. As DNA, the CDR3 is TGCAGCGTCGGGGATCTAGCGGGAGGTACAGATACGCAGTATTTT. It encodes CSVGDLAGGTDTQYF.

A remark on this clonotype: A much more abundant neighbour one base away suggests this may be a read error. The rearrangement joins TRBV11-2 to TRBJ2-1; 9 nucleotides agree with TRBD2. The germline gives CDR1 SGHAT, CDR2 FQNNGV. This CDR3 is 15 amino acids long. J was trimmed by 3 bases and V by 4 bases; bases with no gene match: 4. The CDR3 bases are TGTGCCAGCAGCTCCCAGCGGGGGGACTACAATGAGCAGTTCTTC. Translation: CASSSQRGDYNEQFF.

This clonotype has a count of ten or more. The chain is built from TRBV6-2 or TRBV6-3 and TRBJ2-7; D is ambiguous. V shed 0 bases and J shed 7 bases, with 7 bases lying between them. CDR3 length: 12 amino acids. In germline, CDR1 is MNHEY, CDR2 SVGEGT. The CDR3 loop is CASSYSLLEQYF. In nucleotides, the CDR3 is TGTGCCAGCAGTTACTCTCTACTGGAGCAGTACTTC.

This chain joins TRBV19 and TRBJ2-2, with D possibly TRBD1 on 6 matching bases. This CDR3 has 13 amino acids. Germline assignment: CDR1 LNHDA and CDR2 SQIVND (reference sequence). The V end was cut by 10 bases, the J end by 6 bases, with 15 bases between. CDR3 in amino acids: CATRTATSGELFF. The CDR3 DNA reads TGTGCCACCCGGACAGCGACGTCCGGGGAGCTGTTTTTT.

This clonotype was found many times. The CDR3 region is CASSHDRGGDTQYF. The CDR3 nucleotides are TGCGCCAGCAGCCACGACAGGGGGGGAGATACGCAGTATTTT. The chain uses TRBV5-1 and TRBJ2-3, with 9 bases identical to TRBD1. Germline V gene data show CDR1 as SGHRS and CDR2 as YFSETQ. The CDR3 is 14 amino acids. The junction had 5 bases not matched to a gene; V was cut back by 4 bases and J by 5 bases.

Details on this clonotype: A much bigger clone sits one base away, suggesting this may be a read error. This chain links TRBV16 with TRBJ2-2, with a weak D call TRBD2 (5 bases). The CDR3 is 13 residues long. From germline, CDR1 is KGHSY and CDR2 FQNENV. The chain's CDR3 is CASSQGPTGELSF. DNA for the CDR3: TGTGCCAGCAGCCAAGGTCCAACCGGGGAGCTGTCTTTT.